Presented here are 12 T cell receptor beta chains from one specimen sequenced in a study of cytomegalovirus exposure and HLA in healthy donors (dated 2017 in TCRdb). The method behind the library was the immunoSEQ multiplex PCR assay. The multiplex PCR relied on a mix of 60 forward primers for TCR Vbeta segments and 13 reverse primers for TCR Jbeta segments. In TCRdb, the immuneACCESS table is reduced to in-frame sequences with V and J assigned. These tables do not hold every clone; where another copy was compared, an unresolved V gene accounts for under half, and the others remain unexplained. This sample has 100,000 to 150,000 clones in its table, and roughly 80% of those were observed once. Together, the top ten hold around 3% of the sample. The sample consisted of PBMCs. The receptors originated from a woman in her fifties or sixties in good health and CMV-seronegative.

CDR3: CASSKRSSGNTIYF. CDR3 bases: TGTGCCAGCAGCAAACGGAGCTCTGGAAACACCATATATTTT. The rearrangement uses TRBV6-5 and TRBJ1-3; D unclear. The CDR3 loop spans 14 amino acids. Trimming left V 6 bases short and J 0 bases short, with 9 bases between. Per the germline V gene, CDR1 is MNHEY and CDR2 is SVGAGI.

The chain carries TRBV4-1 and TRBJ1-6; no clear D. This CDR3 spans 15 amino acids. The V end was cut by 3 bases, the J end by 10 bases, with 16 bases between. Germline loops: CDR1 MGHRA, CDR2 YSYEKL. In DNA, the CDR3 is TGCGCCAGCAGCCAGCTCATGTTCCCGGGGTCACCCCTCCACTTT. Translating gives CASSQLMFPGSPLHF.

The chain has TRBV28 and TRBJ1-1; D unresolved. The CDR3 is 14 amino acids. Germline V gene sequence: CDR1 MDHEN, CDR2 SYDVKM. Trimming left V 2 bases short and J 4 bases short, with 11 bases between. The CDR3 here is CASSLGSGGTEAFF. The DNA of the CDR3 is TGTGCCAGCAGTTTAGGTTCCGGAGGCACTGAAGCTTTCTTT.

This chain links TRBV6-6 with TRBJ2-7; 9 nucleotides align to TRBD1. CDR3 length: 14 amino acids. Germline assignment: CDR1 MNHNY and CDR2 SVGAGI (reference sequence). V lost 7 bases and J lost 3; bases outside the gene matches: 7. CDR3 sequence reads: CASTYSGQGYEQYF. The CDR3 DNA reads as TGTGCCAGCACATACTCGGGACAGGGCTACGAGCAGTACTTC.

This chain joins TRBV7-2 and TRBJ2-7, with 9 positions matching TRBD2. V gave up 6 bases and J gave up 2 bases; unmatched junction bases: 8. CDR1 SGHTA and CDR2 FQGNSA come from the germline V gene. The CDR3 spans 15 residues. In DNA form, the CDR3 reads TGTGCCAGCAGTAGTGACGCGGGAGGGCCCTACGAGCAGTACTTC. Translation: CASSSDAGGPYEQYF. Variable domain in full (rest from reference TRBV7-2 and TRBJ2-7): GAGVSQSPSNKVTEKGKDVELRCDPISGHTALYWYRQSLGQGLEFLIYFQGNSAPDKSGLPSDRFSAERTGGSVSTLTIQRTQQEDSAVYLCASSSDAGGPYEQYFGPGTRLTVT.

The chain joins TRBV5-4 to TRBJ1-2, with 8 bases that match TRBD1. The V gene end was trimmed by 1 base and the J gene end by 8 bases; junction bases not matched to a gene: 1. The CDR3 has 12 residues. Germline V gene data show CDR1 as SGHNT and CDR2 as YYREEE (reference sequence). The CDR3 sequence: CASSLTGGGYTF. The CDR3 DNA is TGTGCCAGCAGCTTGACAGGGGGGGGCTACACCTTC.

V is TRBV7-2 and J is TRBJ2-7; 14 nucleotides match TRBD2. Germline-derived CDR1 and CDR2 are SGHTA and FQGNSA. The CDR3 covers 16 residues. V lost 1 base and J lost 3; bases outside the gene matches: 2. CDR3 DNA: TGTGCCAGCAGCTTAGAAGGGACTAGCGGGAGCTACGAGCAGTACTTC. Translating it yields CASSLEGTSGSYEQYF.

The V and J genes are TRBV29-1 and TRBJ2-7, with unresolved D. Germline values: CDR1 SQVTM, CDR2 ANQGSEA. Trimming took off 4 bases at V and 2 bases at J, with 9 bases between the two ends. The CDR3 extends over 12 amino acids. CDR3 loop: CSVGSVAYEQYF. The CDR3 DNA sequence: TGCAGCGTTGGGTCAGTTGCCTACGAGCAGTACTTC.

The V call is TRBV27, the J call TRBJ1-2, with D tentatively TRBD1 (6 bases). The CDR3 consists of 15 residues. V gave up 2 bases and J gave up 8 bases, with 18 bases separating them. Germline CDR1 is MNHEY and CDR2 is SMNVEV (reference sequence). CDR3 DNA sequence: TGTGCCAGCAGTTTAGCTGTGGGGGCAGCAAAAGGCTACACCTTC. Translating it yields CASSLAVGAAKGYTF.

The rearrangement joins TRBV28 to TRBJ1-5, with 9 bases that match TRBD1. Trimming cost V 4 bases and J 7 bases; bases outside gene matches: 5. This CDR3 has 14 residues. Per germline, CDR1 MDHEN and CDR2 SYDVKM. In DNA form, the CDR3 reads TGTGCCAGCAGTTCCCCGGGACAGGGACAGCCCCAGCATTTT. Residues: CASSSPGQGQPQHF.

This chain uses TRBV28 with TRBJ2-3, with TRBD2 identical over 12 bases. V shed 3 bases, J shed 4 bases, and the junction held 14 bases outside the gene matches. Germline V gene data show CDR1 as MDHEN and CDR2 as SYDVKM. The CDR3 is 19 amino acids. CDR3 coding DNA: TGTGCCAGCAGTTTCCCACTAGCGGGAGGAGGCCACAAAGCAGATACGCAGTATTTT. It encodes CASSFPLAGGGHKADTQYF.

The chain employs TRBV2 and TRBJ1-4; D remains unclear. The CDR3 has 14 residues. Germline V gives CDR1 SNHLY, CDR2 FYNNEI. The V end lost 1 base, the J end lost 6 bases, and 9 bases lay between the germline ends. DNA for the CDR3: TGTGCCAGCAGTGAAGACATACTAGATGAAAAACTGTTTTTT. Residues: CASSEDILDEKLFF.